The rows below give T cell receptor beta chains drawn from one sample of a study of cytomegalovirus exposure and HLA in healthy donors. Only in-frame clones appear in the TCRdb table, and some are missing; sequencing was by immunoSEQ multiplex PCR. The sample records 30,000 to 40,000 clones, 90% being singletons. The specimen was PBMCs. These receptors were obtained from a woman in her late teens or twenties in good health and CMV-seronegative. CDR3s include the opening cysteine and the closing phenylalanine or tryptophan. The order of the fields is V gene, J gene, D gene, clone size, CDR3 protein, CDR3 DNA. A D gene is named only where the DNA matches it firmly. Not all rows give a size; the values are once, few, many and, for expanded clones, a class.

V: TRBV2; J: TRBJ1-3; D: TRBD1; size: .; CDR3: CASRDRTGGIRLSGNTIYF; DNA: TGTGCCAGCAGGGATCGGACAGGGGGCATCCGCCTCTCTGGAAACACCATATATTTT
V: TRBV23-1; J: TRBJ1-5; D: .; size: .; CDR3: CASSQCGEPYSNQPQHF; DNA: TGCGCCAGCAGTCAATGTGGAGAGCCTTATAGCAATCAGCCCCAGCATTTT
V: TRBV7-9; J: TRBJ2-3; D: TRBD1; size: .; CDR3: CASSLVWTGVGDTQYF; DNA: TGTGCCAGCAGCTTAGTGTGGACAGGCGTCGGAGATACGCAGTATTTT
V: TRBV16; J: TRBJ1-5; D: .; size: .; CDR3: CASSDILGVGNQPQHF; DNA: TGTGCCAGCAGCGACATCCTAGGGGTGGGCAATCAGCCCCAGCATTTT
V: TRBV4-2; J: TRBJ2-3; D: .; size: .; CDR3: CASSQAADTQYF; DNA: TGTGCCAGCAGCCAAGCGGCAGATACGCAGTATTTT
V: TRBV7-2; J: TRBJ2-2; D: TRBD1; size: once; CDR3: CASSLRGGQGYTGELFF; DNA: TGTGCCAGCAGCCTAAGGGGGGGACAGGGGTACACCGGGGAGCTGTTTTTT
V: TRBV7-3; J: TRBJ2-1; D: .; size: .; CDR3: CASSYLGSDHNEQFF; DNA: TGTGCCAGCAGCTACCTCGGAAGCGACCACAATGAGCAGTTCTTC
V: TRBV7-9; J: TRBJ2-1; D: .; size: .; CDR3: CASSLARSSYNEQFF; DNA: TGTGCCAGCAGCTTAGCGCGGAGCTCCTACAATGAGCAGTTCTTC
V: TRBV5-4; J: TRBJ2-7; D: .; size: .; CDR3: CASSQPFSGSRTYEQYF; DNA: TGTGCCAGCAGCCAACCCTTCAGTGGTAGTCGGACTTACGAGCAGTACTTC
V: TRBV4-3; J: TRBJ2-3; D: .; size: .; CDR3: CASSQEPGRPTDTQYF; DNA: TGCGCCAGCAGCCAAGAACCTGGCAGGCCCACAGATACGCAGTATTTT
V: TRBV29-1; J: TRBJ1-2; D: .; size: .; CDR3: CSVEPRSQPNYGYTF; DNA: TGCAGCGTTGAACCCAGGTCCCAACCTAACTATGGCTACACCTTC
V: TRBV7-9; J: TRBJ2-7; D: TRBD2; size: .; CDR3: CSSSFPGTSGSGAREQYF; DNA: TGTTCCAGCAGCTTCCCCGGGACTAGCGGGAGTGGGGCGCGCGAGCAGTACTTC
V: TRBV29-1; J: TRBJ1-1; D: .; size: .; CDR3: CSVGGGTEAFF; DNA: TGCAGCGTTGGCGGGGGGACTGAAGCTTTCTTT
V: TRBV28; J: TRBJ2-5; D: .; size: once; CDR3: CASRSSGETQYF; DNA: TGTGCCAGCAGGTCCAGTGGAGAGACCCAGTACTTC
V: TRBV29-1; J: TRBJ2-3; D: .; size: .; CDR3: CSVIADSTDTQYF; DNA: TGCAGCGTTATAGCGGACAGCACAGATACGCAGTATTTT
V: TRBV15; J: TRBJ2-3; D: TRBD2; size: .; CDR3: CATSRVAGLGTDTQYF; DNA: TGTGCCACCAGCAGAGTAGCGGGCTTGGGAACAGATACGCAGTATTTT
V: TRBV29-1; J: TRBJ1-1; D: .; size: .; CDR3: CSVSKVGRYMNTEAFF; DNA: TGCAGCGTTTCAAAAGTGGGGAGATACATGAACACTGAAGCTTTCTTT
V: TRBV7-9; J: TRBJ1-6; D: TRBD1; size: .; CDR3: CASSSHRGGASGGWRF; DNA: TGTGCCAGCAGCTCCCACAGGGGGGGCGCTAGCGGCGGATGGAGGTTT
V: TRBV28; J: TRBJ1-3; D: .; size: .; CDR3: CASSSWDTTLANTIYF; DNA: TGTGCCAGCAGTTCCTGGGACACCACCCTGGCCAACACCATATATTTT
V: TRBV2; J: TRBJ2-1; D: .; size: .; CDR3: CASSVVGRSYNEQFF; DNA: TGTGCCAGCAGTGTAGTTGGGAGGTCCTACAATGAGCAGTTCTTC
V: TRBV29-1; J: TRBJ2-3; D: .; size: .; CDR3: CSVADFREDSDTQYF; DNA: TGCAGCGTTGCAGACTTCCGGGAAGACTCAGATACGCAGTATTTT
V: TRBV15; J: TRBJ2-7; D: .; size: once; CDR3: CATSRGGGPSSYEQYF; DNA: TGTGCCACCAGCAGAGGTGGCGGGCCGTCCTCCTACGAGCAGTACTTC
V: TRBV14; J: TRBJ1-1; D: .; size: .; CDR3: CASSLGANTEAFF; DNA: TGTGCCAGCAGCCTAGGGGCGAACACTGAAGCTTTCTTT
V: TRBV28; J: TRBJ1-4; D: .; size: once; CDR3: CAGQINEKLFF; DNA: TGTGCCGGACAGATTAATGAAAAACTGTTTTTT
V: TRBV11-2; J: TRBJ2-5; D: .; size: .; CDR3: CASSFKIMYGRETQYF; DNA: TGTGCCAGCAGCTTCAAGATAATGTATGGGAGAGAGACCCAGTACTTC
V: TRBV18; J: TRBJ2-7; D: TRBD1; size: few; CDR3: CASSKQGWGYEQYF; DNA: TGTGCCAGCTCAAAACAGGGGTGGGGGTACGAGCAGTACTTC
V: TRBV5-4; J: TRBJ1-2; D: TRBD1; size: .; CDR3: CASSLGQGSYGYTF; DNA: TGTGCCAGCAGCTTGGGACAGGGCAGCTATGGCTACACCTTC
V: TRBV7-6; J: TRBJ2-5; D: TRBD2; size: .; CDR3: CASSLAFGLAGIGQETQYF; DNA: TGTGCCAGCAGCTTAGCCTTTGGGCTAGCGGGGATAGGGCAGGAGACCCAGTACTTC
V: TRBV5-1; J: TRBJ2-5; D: .; size: .; CDR3: CASSRYAPSQETQYF; DNA: TGCGCCAGCAGCAGATACGCACCGAGTCAAGAGACCCAGTACTTC
V: TRBV30; J: TRBJ2-7; D: TRBD2; size: once; CDR3: CAWSIQREPYEQYF; DNA: TGTGCCTGGAGTATCCAGCGGGAGCCCTACGAGCAGTACTTC
V: TRBV6-5; J: TRBJ1-2; D: TRBD1; size: .; CDR3: CASSYTGDYGYTF; DNA: TGTGCCAGCAGTTATACAGGGGACTATGGCTACACCTTC
V: TRBV28; J: TRBJ2-3; D: TRBD2; size: .; CDR3: CASSLVREQADTQYF; DNA: TGTGCCAGCAGTTTAGTGCGGGAGCAGGCAGATACGCAGTATTTT
V: TRBV23-1; J: TRBJ2-1; D: .; size: .; CDR3: CASSQIHPARLRGQGSYNEQFF; DNA: TGCGCCAGCAGTCAAATCCACCCCGCCAGGCTAAGAGGTCAGGGCTCCTACAATGAGCAGTTCTTC
V: TRBV27; J: TRBJ1-3; D: TRBD1; size: once; CDR3: CASSLKQGRGNTIYF; DNA: TGTGCCAGCAGTTTAAAACAGGGGAGGGGAAACACCATATATTTT
V: TRBV13; J: TRBJ2-5; D: TRBD2; size: .; CDR3: CASSGTGTSGKEETQYF; DNA: TGTGCCAGCAGCGGAACCGGGACTAGCGGGAAAGAAGAGACCCAGTACTTC
V: TRBV7-3; J: TRBJ1-2; D: TRBD1; size: .; CDR3: CASSSLGQGWPLYGYTF; DNA: TGTGCCAGCAGCTCCCTGGGACAGGGGTGGCCTCTATATGGCTACACCTTC
V: TRBV6-1; J: TRBJ1-2; D: .; size: .; CDR3: CASSDNGEYYGYTF; DNA: TGTGCCAGCAGTGATAATGGAGAGTACTATGGCTACACCTTC
V: TRBV27; J: TRBJ2-1; D: .; size: .; CDR3: CASSPTRGQLIPYNEQFF; DNA: TGTGCCAGCAGCCCCACCAGAGGACAGCTTATTCCGTACAATGAGCAGTTCTTC
V: TRBV5-1; J: TRBJ1-1; D: .; size: .; CDR3: CASSLGQVNTEAFF; DNA: TGCGCCAGCAGCTTGGGACAAGTGAACACTGAAGCTTTCTTT
V: TRBV10-3; J: TRBJ2-3; D: TRBD2; size: .; CDR3: CAGGGGLAGDDTQYF; DNA: TGTGCCGGCGGGGGCGGCCTAGCGGGCGACGATACGCAGTATTTT